A single sample gave rise to the 9 T cell receptor beta chains below, sequenced in a study of T cell responses to AZD1222 COVID-19 vaccine. Repertoires were generated with immunoSEQ multiplex PCR, while TCRdb's copy carries only in-frame clones and drops some. The profile shows about 120,000 clones, roughly 93% of them singletons. The specimen was peripheral blood, collected 28 days after the second AZD1222 dose. These receptors were collected from an adult who received the AZD1222 COVID-19 vaccine.

The rearrangement uses TRBV20-1 and TRBJ1-6; a weak D match, TRBD1 (5 bases). Germline V gene data show CDR1 as DFQATT and CDR2 as SNEGSKA (reference sequence). V was trimmed by 3 bases and J by 11 bases, leaving 8 bases between them. The CDR3 has 11 amino acids. The CDR3 bases are TGCAGTGCTAGGGTGGGGGCACCCCTCCACTTT. It translates to CSARVGAPLHF.

This sequence joins TRBV6-4 and TRBJ2-1, with a tentative D call TRBD1 (7 bases). Trimming left V 3 bases short and J 3 bases short, with 12 bases between. This CDR3 has 15 amino acids. CDR1 and CDR2 from the germline V gene are MRHNA and SNTAGT. The CDR3 sequence: CASSEGRGDYNEQFF. DNA for the CDR3: TGTGCCAGCAGTGAGGGCAGGGGGGACTACAATGAGCAGTTCTTC.

A single count supports this clone. The chain employs TRBV28 and TRBJ1-4; possible D gene TRBD1, 6 bases. The V gene lost 10 bases and the J gene lost 8 bases, with 8 bases spanning the gap. Germline lookup yields CDR1 MDHEN and CDR2 SYDVKM. This CDR3 has 10 residues. CDR3 nucleotides: TGTGCCACCCAGGGGGAAAAACTGTTTTTT. Amino acids: CATQGEKLFF.

The V gene is TRBV5-4, the J gene TRBJ2-1, with D possibly TRBD1 on 5 matching bases. The CDR3 totals 17 residues. Per the germline V gene, CDR1 is SGHNT and CDR2 is YYREEE (reference sequence). V was pared by 0 bases and J by 9 bases, with 22 bases between. The CDR3 DNA follows: TGTGCCAGCAGCTTGGGAGTGTCGGGCAGGGTACGGAGTGAGCAGTTCTTC. Translation gives CASSLGVSGRVRSEQFF.

The rearrangement uses TRBV6-6 and TRBJ2-1; tentative D call: TRBD2 (6 bases). Germline V gene lookup returns CDR1 MNHNY and CDR2 SVGAGI (reference sequence). The CDR3 is 11 amino acids. V lost 4 bases and J 8 bases, leaving 6 bases between the germline ends. Written as DNA, the CDR3 is TGTGCCAGCAGTTTAGCGGATGAGCAGTTCTTC. This encodes CASSLADEQFF.

The CDR3 region has the DNA TGTGCCAGCATCCAGAATTTATCGGGGAATTCACCCCTCCACTTT. This sequence encodes CASIQNLSGNSPLHF. The gene calls are TRBV28 and TRBJ1-6, with D unclear. In germline, CDR1 is MDHEN, CDR2 SYDVKM. V was trimmed by 7 bases and J by 7 bases, leaving 17 bases between them. This CDR3 spans 15 amino acids.

V is TRBV13 and J is TRBJ2-5; the D is unclear. Trimming took off 5 bases at V and 1 base at J, with 11 bases between the two ends. The length of the CDR3 is 14 residues. Germline V gene sequence: CDR1 PRHDT, CDR2 FYEKMQ (reference sequence). CDR3 bases: TGTGCCAGCAGCCAGTGGGGTCTCCAAGAGACCCAGTACTTC. Translated, it gives CASSQWGLQETQYF.

This chain joins TRBV28 and TRBJ2-7; tentatively, D is TRBD1 (6 bases). V lost 6 bases, J lost 7 bases, and 13 bases lay in between. The CDR3 totals 12 residues. Germline V gene data show CDR1 as MDHEN and CDR2 as SYDVKM. The CDR3 coding sequence is TGTGCCAGCAGCCGCCCAGGGGCTGAGCAGTACTTC. Amino acids: CASSRPGAEQYF. The full variable domain, with the rest looked up from reference TRBV28 and TRBJ2-7, is DVKVTQSSRYLVKRTGEKVFLECVQDMDHENMFWYRQDPGLGLRLIYFSYDVKMKEKGDIPEGYSVSREKKERFSLILESASTNQTSMYLCASSRPGAEQYFGPGTRLTVT.

The CDR3 DNA reads TGTGCCAGCAGTACGCCCGGTGGTACGCAGTATTTT. Translation gives CASSTPGGTQYF. The J gene is TRBJ2-3, the V gene TRBV6-2 or TRBV6-3; D gene uncertain. V lost 5 bases, J lost 8 bases, and 11 bases lay in between. Per the germline V gene, CDR1 is MNHEY and CDR2 is SVGEGT. The CDR3 spans 12 residues.